The clone carrying this TCR beta chain was seen a handful of times. The antigen is undetermined. With 60 Vbeta and 13 Jbeta primers, the PCR was carried out. The protocol was immunoSEQ multiplex PCR, while the TCRdb copy is restricted to in-frame clones and leaves out a portion. The sample carries 90,000 to 120,000 clones, around 85% recorded once. The data are from a study of cytomegalovirus exposure and HLA in healthy donors. Overall study results and limits: TCR beta sequences reportedly predicted most subjects' HLA-A and HLA-B alleles accurately. Among donors in an Asian-associated ancestry cluster, a later analysis reportedly found fewer N-insertions than the roughly 730-donor mean. Presence/absence results assume similar sequencing depth per donor, which may not hold.

The CDR3 has 14 amino acids. J gave up 7 bases and V 0 bases, and 4 bases lay outside the gene matches. The germline CDR1 and CDR2 sequences are MNHNS and SASEGT. This sequence joins TRBV6-1 and TRBJ2-5, with 8 positions matching TRBD2. The specimen sequenced was PBMCs. This TCR was recovered from a young man in good health and CMV-seronegative. The DNA for the CDR3 is TGTGCCAGCAGTGAAGCGCGGCTAGCGGGGACCCAGTACTTC. Translation: CASSEARLAGTQYF.